The rows below give T cell receptor beta chains drawn from one sample of a study of blood T cell repertoires in COVID-19. Method: immunoSEQ multiplex PCR; TCRdb's copy keeps in-frame clones and lacks some. Of a few hundred thousand clones listed, roughly 90% are singletons. The specimen sequenced was peripheral blood. The receptor set was obtained from a man aged 30 to 39 with acute or convalescent COVID-19. The CDR3 runs from the conserved cysteine through the conserved F or W. D genes are given only for firm matches. Clone size is shown for a subset of rows, as once, few, many or a class of expanded clone.

>TRBV6-4|-|TRBJ1-1|-
TGTGCCACAAAGGACGAGGAGGGGATATTGAACACTGAAGCTTTCTTT
CATKDEEGILNTEAFF
>TRBV4-1|TRBD1|TRBJ1-1|-
TGCGCCAGCAGCCCCCGACAGGGCTCTGAAGCTTTCTTT
CASSPRQGSEAFF
>TRBV19|TRBD2|TRBJ2-1|few
TGTGCCAGTAGTCCCCTAGCGGGAGCGCAGTTCTTC
CASSPLAGAQFF
>TRBV9|-|TRBJ2-5|-
TGTGCCAGCAGCGTAGGGGTTGGAGCGGAGCAAGAGACCCAGTACTTC
CASSVGVGAEQETQYF
>TRBV9|TRBD2|TRBJ2-7|-
TGTGCCAGCAGCATCAGGGGTCTAGCGGGACACGAGCAGTACTTC
CASSIRGLAGHEQYF
>TRBV27|-|TRBJ1-6|-
TGTGCCAGCAGTTCGGACAGCTCCTATAATTTACCCCTCCACTTT
CASSSDSSYNLPLHF
>TRBV2|TRBD2|TRBJ2-1|-
TGTGCCAGCAGTGAGTGGGGGGGGAACAATGAGCAGTTCTTC
CASSEWGGNNEQFF
>TRBV5-1|-|TRBJ1-1|few
TGCGCCAGCAGCTCGAATGGACAGCTCGGAACTGAAGCTTTCTTT
CASSSNGQLGTEAFF
>TRBV5-1|TRBD1|TRBJ1-6|once
TGCGCCAGCAGCTTTACGGGACAGGGAAATTCACCCCTCCACTTT
CASSFTGQGNSPLHF
>TRBV6-2/TRBV6-3|-|TRBJ1-2|-
TGTGCCAGCAGTTACAATTTCGGTGTTTCCAACTATGGCTACACCTTC
CASSYNFGVSNYGYTF
>TRBV19|-|TRBJ2-1|-
TGTGCCACCAGACAGGACAAAATCTACAATGAGCAGTTCTTC
CATRQDKIYNEQFF
>TRBV5-4|TRBD1|TRBJ1-1|-
TGTGCCAGCAGCTTGGACAGGGGGCGATACACTGAAGCTTTCTTT
CASSLDRGRYTEAFF
>TRBV11-2|TRBD2|TRBJ2-6|-
TGTGCCAGCAGCTTAGAGGGGAGGGTAGTCGACCTGACTTTC
CASSLEGRVVDLTF
>TRBV27|TRBD1|TRBJ2-7|few
TGTGCCAGCAGTAAACCGGGACAGGGGTACGAGCAGTACTTC
CASSKPGQGYEQYF
>TRBV21-1|-|TRBJ1-4|-
TGTGCCAGCAGCAAAGCCGGGGAAAAAAATGAAAAACTGTTTTTT
CASSKAGEKNEKLFF
>TRBV24-1|TRBD2|TRBJ2-3|-
TGTGCCACCAGGAGTCCAGCGGGAGGGTCTGCCGATACGCAGTATTTT
CATRSPAGGSADTQYF
>TRBV18|TRBD1|TRBJ2-7|-
TGTGCCAGCTCTAAGGACAGGGGCTCCTACGAGCAGTACTTC
CASSKDRGSYEQYF
>TRBV5-1|TRBD2|TRBJ2-7|-
TGCGCCAGCAGCTTGGAAACTCTAGCGGGAGGAACACCATACGAGCAGTACTTC
CASSLETLAGGTPYEQYF
>TRBV2|-|TRBJ2-7|-
TGTGCCAGCGGTTTAATTACCTCCTCAGGAGAGCAGTACTTC
CASGLITSSGEQYF
>TRBV5-4|-|TRBJ1-1|-
TGTGCCAGCAGCTCCAGGGTCGCCATGAACACTGAAGCTTTCTTT
CASSSRVAMNTEAFF
>TRBV19|TRBD1|TRBJ1-2|-
TGTGCCACCACGGACAGGGGGCGTTTAGGCTACACCTTC
CATTDRGRLGYTF
>TRBV25-1|TRBD1|TRBJ1-1|-
TGTGCCAGCAGGAAACAGGGGGAGAGAGCTGAAGCTTTCTTT
CASRKQGERAEAFF